Each of the 31 T cell receptor beta chains below was sequenced from the same sample in a study of response to subunit inactivated influenza vaccine. TCRdb passed the RT-PCR reads through MiXCR, listing each CDR3 protein once. The data contain over 800,000 distinct CDR3 sequences, 21% of them singletons. Specimen: PBMCs from blood, collected roughly 5 days after vaccination. These receptor sequences come from a man aged 45 to 65 who received an inactivated influenza vaccine.

This chain uses TRBV7-2 with TRBJ1-2; D not resolved. V dropped 5 bases and J dropped 0 bases, with 7 bases sitting between them. The CDR3 consists of 13 residues. The germline CDR1 and CDR2 sequences are SGHTA and FQGNSA. CDR3: CTSSRKTNYGYTF. The CDR3 DNA is TGTACCAGCAGCCGCAAAACTAACTATGGCTACACCTTC.

This clonotype was detected ten times or more. This chain joins TRBV12-3 or TRBV12-4 and TRBJ2-7, with no clear D. Deletions cut 1 base from V and 3 bases from J, with 7 bases between. The CDR3 is 13 residues long. The CDR3 here is CASSLERHYEQYF. CDR3 nucleotides: TGTGCCAGCAGTTTAGAAAGGCACTACGAGCAGTACTTC.

The CDR3 reads CATSRDGGSVPETQYF. The CDR3 DNA reads TGTGCCACCAGCAGAGATGGAGGGTCGGTGCCAGAGACCCAGTACTTC. V usage is TRBV15 and J usage is TRBJ2-5, with a possible D match to TRBD2 (6 bases). The CDR3 has 16 amino acids. The V gene's germline CDR1 is LNHNV and CDR2 YYDKDF (reference sequence). Deletions cut 0 bases from V and 4 bases from J, with 15 bases between. Complete variable domain (other parts from reference TRBV15 and TRBJ2-5): DAMVIQNPRYQVTQFGKPVTLSCSQTLNHNVMYWYQQKSSQAPKLLFHYYDKDFNNEADTPDNFQSRRPNTSFCFLDIRSPGLGDTAMYLCATSRDGGSVPETQYFGPGTRLLVL.

This clonotype was recorded many times. The V and J genes are TRBV7-9 and TRBJ2-3; TRBD1 is a possible D gene (5 bases). There are 14 residues in the CDR3. The ends were cut back, 3 bases at V and 2 bases at J, with 9 bases in the middle. The V gene's germline CDR1 is SEHNR and CDR2 FQNEAQ (reference sequence). This CDR3 reads CASSLRGHTDTQYF. Here the CDR3 DNA reads TGTGCCAGCAGCTTGCGCGGACACACAGATACGCAGTATTTT.

This clonotype appeared a few times. The chain combines TRBV10-3 with TRBJ2-3, with TRBD2 matching 9 bases. The ends lost 2 bases at V and 0 bases at J; junction bases unmatched: 3. Germline V gives CDR1 ENHRY, CDR2 SYGVKD. The CDR3 contains 16 residues. The CDR3 here is CAISEGLAFSTDTQYF. The CDR3 nucleotides are TGTGCCATCAGTGAGGGACTAGCGTTTAGCACAGATACGCAGTATTTT.

This rearrangement joins TRBV10-3 to TRBJ2-7, with 7 bases aligning to TRBD1. Germline V lookup: CDR1 ENHRY, CDR2 SYGVKD. This CDR3 is 14 amino acids long. Trimming took 7 bases from V and 6 from J; bases not matched to a gene: 12. The CDR3 sequence: CAIMKRDSFGEQYF. CDR3 sequence (DNA): TGTGCCATCATGAAACGGGACAGTTTCGGCGAGCAGTACTTC.

This clonotype has ten or more counts. The chain uses TRBV5-4 and TRBJ2-5; 14 bases align to TRBD2. V gave up 4 bases and J gave up 5 bases; unmatched junction bases: 10. Germline lookup yields CDR1 SGHNT and CDR2 YYREEE (reference sequence). This CDR3 has 17 amino acids. The CDR3 nucleotides read TGTGCCAGCAGCCCCAAGACTAGCGGGGGGGCATCCGAGACCCAGTACTTC. Residues: CASSPKTSGGASETQYF.

The sample holds a few counts of this clonotype. The gene calls are TRBV20-1 and TRBJ2-7; TRBD1 aligns across 9 bases. This CDR3 spans 13 amino acids. Looked up from germline, CDR1 is DFQATT and CDR2 is SNEGSKA (reference sequence). The CDR3 sequence is CAHPGTGIYEQYF. DNA of the CDR3: TGCGCCCACCCCGGGACAGGGATCTACGAGCAGTACTTC.

The chain employs TRBV27 and TRBJ2-7; no reliable D call. The CDR3 is 13 amino acids. Trimming took 2 bases from V and 3 from J, leaving 8 bases between them. Germline CDR1 and CDR2: MNHEY and SMNVEV (reference sequence). CDR3 protein: CASSLKVRYEQYF. CDR3 bases: TGTGCCAGCAGTTTAAAGGTCCGCTACGAGCAGTACTTC.

The rearrangement links TRBV20-1 to TRBJ1-1; 7 nucleotides line up with TRBD1. CDR1 and CDR2 from the germline V gene are DFQATT and SNEGSKA (reference sequence). V lost 0 bases to trimming and J lost 5 bases; unmatched junction nucleotides: 6. This CDR3 contains 14 residues. CDR3 sequence reads: CSARDPTGLTEAFF. CDR3 coding DNA: TGCAGTGCTAGAGACCCGACAGGGTTGACTGAAGCTTTCTTT.

This chain connects TRBV7-2 to TRBJ2-7; no reliable D call. With 4 bases removed from V and 5 bases from J, the gap between germline ends came to 15 bases. CDR1 SGHTA and CDR2 FQGNSA come from the germline V gene. This CDR3 has 14 amino acids. CDR3 coding DNA: TGTGCCAGCAGCTCTCGGTCGGGCCCTCACGAGCAGTACTTC. Amino acid sequence: CASSSRSGPHEQYF.

This clonotype was picked up a small number of times. The rearrangement links TRBV12-3 or TRBV12-4 to TRBJ2-7; 8 bases map to TRBD1. Trimming at V came to 7 bases and at J to 2 bases, leaving 13 bases not matched to a gene. This CDR3 has 16 residues. The CDR3 loop reads CASTSVRDRGPYEQYF. CDR3 DNA: TGTGCCAGCACCAGCGTCCGAGACAGGGGCCCCTACGAGCAGTACTTC.

The V call is TRBV12-3 or TRBV12-4, the J call TRBJ2-5; no reliable D call. Deletions cut 3 bases from V and 9 bases from J, with 11 bases between. The CDR3 has 12 residues. CDR3 region: CASSFPFYSQYF. In nucleotides, the CDR3 is TGTGCCAGCAGTTTCCCGTTTTATTCCCAGTACTTC.

This clonotype appeared many times. The chain combines TRBV6-5 with TRBJ2-5, with 8 bases fitting TRBD1. V was clipped by 4 bases and J by 2 bases; unmatched bases: 18. The V gene's germline CDR1 is MNHEY and CDR2 SVGAGI. The CDR3 extends over 19 amino acids. The CDR3 sequence: CASSSHWLTGTGEQETQYF. The CDR3 nucleotides are TGTGCCAGCAGTTCACACTGGCTGACCGGGACAGGAGAACAAGAGACCCAGTACTTC.

This clonotype was counted between two and nine times. The CDR3 region has the DNA TGTGCCACCAGCAACCATAGCGGGAGCCTGAACGAGCAGTACTTC. This translates into CATSNHSGSLNEQYF. The rearrangement links TRBV15 to TRBJ2-7; 9 bases match TRBD2. Trimming removed 4 bases from V and 5 bases from J; junction bases left unmatched: 9. The CDR3 covers 15 residues. CDR1 is LNHNV, CDR2 YYDKDF, per germline (reference sequence). The whole variable domain, remainder taken from reference TRBV15 and TRBJ2-7, is DAMVIQNPRYQVTQFGKPVTLSCSQTLNHNVMYWYQQKSSQAPKLLFHYYDKDFNNEADTPDNFQSRRPNTSFCFLDIRSPGLGDTAMYLCATSNHSGSLNEQYFGPGTRLTVT.

This clonotype was counted only a few times. V is TRBV20-1 and J is TRBJ2-3; perhaps D is TRBD1 or TRBD2 (5 bases each). Germline V lookup: CDR1 DFQATT, CDR2 SNEGSKA (reference sequence). Trimming cost V 6 bases and J 0 bases, with 19 bases left between them. This CDR3 spans 16 amino acids. The CDR3 loop reads CSAHQWDRSSTDTQYF. DNA for the CDR3: TGCAGTGCGCATCAGTGGGACCGTTCTAGCACAGATACGCAGTATTTT.

This clonotype was seen only once. The chain carries TRBV7-2 and TRBJ2-1, with a weak D call TRBD2 (6 bases). V gave up 5 bases and J gave up 2 bases, with 10 bases separating them. The CDR3 is 14 amino acids. Germline assignment: CDR1 SGHTA and CDR2 FQGNSA. The CDR3 here is CASSGDSPYNEQFF. In DNA, the CDR3 is TGTGCCAGCAGCGGGGACTCGCCCTACAATGAGCAGTTCTTC.

This chain links TRBV29-1 with TRBJ2-1; maybe TRBD1 (6 bases). The CDR3 is made up of 11 amino acids. V lost 7 bases, J lost 8 bases, and 12 bases lay in between. CDR1 is SQVTM and CDR2 is ANQGSEA in the germline V gene. The CDR3 is CSGGQRDEQFF. The CDR3 DNA reads as TGCAGCGGCGGACAGCGCGATGAGCAGTTCTTC.

This clonotype occurred a few times. The rearrangement uses TRBV20-1 and TRBJ2-7, with D maybe TRBD2 (6 bases). CDR3 size: 14 residues. V was trimmed by 6 bases and J by 3 bases, leaving 18 bases between them. Germline V gene data show CDR1 as DFQATT and CDR2 as SNEGSKA (reference sequence). CDR3 sequence reads: CSAGLFSTVYEQYF. The CDR3, as DNA: TGCAGTGCCGGACTATTTTCGACTGTCTACGAGCAGTACTTC.

The chain recombines TRBV6-2 or TRBV6-3 with TRBJ2-7; 8 bases are a match to TRBD2. V lost 6 bases and J lost 5; bases outside the gene matches: 9. Germline V gives CDR1 MNHEY, CDR2 SVGEGT. The CDR3 loop spans 14 amino acids. CDR3 protein: CASSPGGVIDEQYF. The DNA of the CDR3 is TGTGCCAGCAGCCCGGGGGGGGTCATCGACGAGCAGTACTTC.

This clonotype came up once. V usage is TRBV29-1 and J usage is TRBJ2-2; D is unresolved. V was trimmed by 4 bases and J by 4 bases, leaving 16 bases between them. Germline lookup yields CDR1 SQVTM and CDR2 ANQGSEA. CDR3 length equals 15 residues. Here the CDR3 reads CSVGVVGRPTGELFF. In nucleotides, the CDR3 is TGCAGCGTTGGAGTGGTAGGCAGGCCCACCGGGGAGCTGTTTTTT.

The rearrangement uses TRBV28 and TRBJ2-3; 9 nucleotides align to TRBD2. Per the germline V gene, CDR1 is MDHEN and CDR2 is SYDVKM. The CDR3 has 18 amino acids. The V gene end was trimmed by 3 bases and the J gene end by 1 base; junction bases not matched to a gene: 11. The CDR3 nucleotides are TGTGCCAGCAGTTTCCCCATGAGGCCTAGCGGGGGCACAGATACGCAGTATTTT. As protein: CASSFPMRPSGGTDTQYF.

This clonotype was counted many times. V and J are TRBV7-9 and TRBJ2-1; 7 bases are shared with TRBD1. The V gene end was trimmed by 5 bases and the J gene end by 2 bases; junction bases not matched to a gene: 3. The germline V gene has CDR1 SEHNR and CDR2 FQNEAQ (reference sequence). The CDR3 spans 14 residues. The CDR3, as DNA: TGTGCCAGCAGCGCCGACAGGGCCTACAATGAGCAGTTCTTC. This translates into CASSADRAYNEQFF.

The rearrangement uses TRBV18 and TRBJ2-7; TRBD2 might be the D (5 bases). The V end lost 0 bases, the J end lost 4 bases, and 10 bases lay between the germline ends. CDR1 is KGHSH, CDR2 LQKENI, per germline. This CDR3 has 14 residues. In DNA, the CDR3 is TGTGCCAGCTCACCACCGTCGGGCGGGTACGAGCAGTACTTC. Protein: CASSPPSGGYEQYF.

The table lists this clonotype with a few counts. The V gene is TRBV20-1, the J gene TRBJ1-2; a weak D match, TRBD1 (5 bases). Looked up from germline, CDR1 is DFQATT and CDR2 is SNEGSKA (reference sequence). CDR3 length: 14 residues. V was pared by 5 bases and J by 8 bases, with 21 bases between. The chain's CDR3 is CSAHDGQKLWGYTF. CDR3 DNA: TGCAGTGCTCACGACGGACAAAAGCTGTGGGGCTACACCTTC.

The J gene is TRBJ2-3, the V gene TRBV4-2, with 8 bases fitting TRBD1. V lost 4 bases to trimming and J lost 6 bases; unmatched junction nucleotides: 6. This CDR3 spans 14 amino acids. Germline V lookup: CDR1 LGHNA, CDR2 YNFKEQ. The CDR3 bases are TGTGCCAGCAGCCTGGGAGGACAGGGTGATACGCAGTATTTT. Amino acids: CASSLGGQGDTQYF.

The rearrangement links TRBV7-8 to TRBJ2-1; 9 bases are a match to TRBD1. Germline V gene sequence: CDR1 SGHVS, CDR2 FQNEAQ. V trimming: 5 bases; J trimming: 11 bases; junction bases outside the gene matches: 7. This CDR3 contains 13 residues. The CDR3 DNA reads as TGTGCCAGCAGCCCCACCGGACAGGGGAAGCAGTTCTTC. It specifies CASSPTGQGKQFF.

The chain joins TRBV5-1 to TRBJ2-1; TRBD2 aligns across 8 bases. The CDR3 runs to 14 residues. The germline gives CDR1 SGHRS, CDR2 YFSETQ. After removal of 5 bases from V and 8 bases from J, the junction contained 9 bases not matched to a gene. The DNA for the CDR3 is TGCGCCAGCAGGTCCGGGACTAGGGGCCATGAGCAGTTCTTC. Translated, it gives CASRSGTRGHEQFF.

The chain uses TRBV20-1 and TRBJ2-1; no clear D. The V end lost 6 bases, the J end lost 4 bases, and 16 bases lay between the germline ends. Germline V gene data show CDR1 as DFQATT and CDR2 as SNEGSKA (reference sequence). The CDR3 loop spans 14 amino acids. The chain's CDR3 is CSARYGTSYNEQFF. The CDR3 nucleotides read TGCAGTGCCAGATATGGAACATCGTACAATGAGCAGTTCTTC.

Only a few counts were recorded for this clonotype. This chain uses TRBV5-1 with TRBJ2-7; tentatively, D is TRBD1 or TRBD2 (5 bases each). CDR3 length: 10 amino acids. V shed 4 bases and J shed 11 bases, with 10 bases lying between them. Per germline, CDR1 SGHRS and CDR2 YFSETQ. The CDR3 here is CASSGDREYF. The DNA of the CDR3 is TGCGCCAGCAGCGGGGACCGGGAGTACTTC.

This clonotype has a handful of counts. The chain couples TRBV6-1 to TRBJ2-7; 8 nucleotides line up with TRBD1. There are 15 residues in the CDR3. V shed 6 bases, J shed 1 base, and the junction held 8 bases outside the gene matches. CDR1 is MNHNS, CDR2 SASEGT, per germline. CDR3 residues: CASSKDRVTSYEQYF. CDR3 DNA: TGTGCCAGCAGCAAGGACAGGGTGACTTCCTACGAGCAGTACTTC.